Below, 25 T cell receptor beta chains from the same sample are listed, as sequenced in a study of shared clonotypes between healthy human individuals. Data came from immunoSEQ multiplex PCR; TCRdb stores just in-frame clones and leaves some out. This sample has 1,100,000 or so clones, with about 84% found just once. The sequencing input was memory CD4+ T cells from PBMCs. Indicated subset: CD45RA-negative fraction. The origin of the receptors is a man in his late teens or twenties in good health. Some clones in this sample may be carry-over from other donors' samples.

V and J are TRBV4-3 and TRBJ2-4; TRBD2 aligns across 11 bases. The CDR3 consists of 19 residues. The germline V gene encodes CDR1 LGHNA and CDR2 YSLEER. J lost 1 base, V lost 0 bases, and 8 bases had no gene match. The CDR3 nucleotides read TGCGCCAGCAGCCAAGAAGGGACTAGCGGAGGGGTGGCCAAAAACATTCAGTACTTC. Translation: CASSQEGTSGGVAKNIQYF.

This rearrangement joins TRBV20-1 to TRBJ2-5, with 8 bases fitting TRBD2. V was pared by 7 bases and J by 5 bases, with 3 bases of the junction left unmatched. Per germline, CDR1 DFQATT and CDR2 SNEGSKA (reference sequence). This CDR3 is 11 amino acids long. For the CDR3, the DNA is TGCAGTGGGACTAGCTACGAGACCCAGTACTTC. This gives the protein CSGTSYETQYF.

The V call is TRBV4-1, the J call TRBJ1-4; 10 positions match TRBD1. Per germline, CDR1 MGHRA and CDR2 YSYEKL. The V gene end was trimmed by 2 bases and the J gene end by 4 bases; junction bases not matched to a gene: 7. The CDR3 sequence is 17 residues long. Written as DNA, the CDR3 is TGCGCCAGCAGCCAACCCGACAGGGGGCGGGGTAATGAAAAACTGTTTTTT. Its translation: CASSQPDRGRGNEKLFF.

The rearrangement uses TRBV6-5 and TRBJ2-1; D perhaps matches TRBD2 (6 bases). The CDR3 totals 15 residues. Trimming pared 5 bases from V and 7 bases from J, leaving 18 bases between. Germline CDR1 MNHEY, CDR2 SVGAGI. CDR3 in amino acids: CASSPGLSNRNEQFF. CDR3 nucleotides: TGTGCCAGCAGTCCGGGACTCTCCAATAGGAATGAGCAGTTCTTC.

J is TRBJ2-6 and V is TRBV5-1, with 10 bases matching TRBD1. This CDR3 region has 18 residues. Looked up from germline, CDR1 is SGHRS and CDR2 is YFSETQ. With 7 bases clipped from V and 4 bases from J, the junction kept 14 bases outside the gene matches. This CDR3 is CASREGPGQGSGANVLTF. The DNA of the CDR3 is TGCGCCAGCCGGGAGGGGCCGGGACAGGGGTCGGGGGCCAACGTCCTGACTTTC. The full variable domain, completed using reference TRBV5-1 and TRBJ2-6, is KAGVTQTPRYLIKTRGQQVTLSCSPISGHRSVSWYQQTPGQGLQFLFEYFSETQRNKGNFPGRFSGRQFSNSRSEMNVSTLELGDSALYLCASREGPGQGSGANVLTFGAGSRLTVL.

The rearrangement joins TRBV9 to TRBJ2-1; 7 bases fit TRBD1. CDR3 size: 17 residues. The trim removed 0 bases at V and 5 bases at J, leaving 11 bases unmatched. Germline V gene lookup returns CDR1 SGDLS and CDR2 YYNGEE. CDR3 sequence: CASSVGIPGRGHNEQFF. CDR3 coding DNA: TGTGCCAGCAGCGTAGGAATCCCGGGAAGGGGGCACAATGAGCAGTTCTTC. The full variable domain, in which reference TRBV9 and TRBJ2-1 provide the parts outside the CDR3, is DSGVTQTPKHLITATGQRVTLRCSPRSGDLSVYWYQQSLDQGLQFLIQYYNGEERAKGNILERFSAQQFPDLHSELNLSSLELGDSALYFCASSVGIPGRGHNEQFFGPGTRLTVL.

This clone was seen repeatedly, ten times or more. The chain combines TRBV18 with TRBJ2-1; D is possibly TRBD1 or TRBD2 (6 bases each). Trimming cost V 6 bases and J 7 bases, with 10 bases left between them. Germline CDR1 and CDR2: KGHSH and LQKENI. The CDR3 contains 12 residues. CDR3 sequence (DNA): TGTGCCAGCTCTAGCGGACAGAATGAGCAGTTCTTC. It codes for CASSSGQNEQFF.

The chain couples TRBV27 to TRBJ1-1; possibly TRBD1 for D (6 bases). The CDR3 spans 14 residues. Between the trimmed V and J ends, which lost 7 bases and 2 bases, there was a span of 14 bases. Germline values: CDR1 MNHEY, CDR2 SMNVEV (reference sequence). The CDR3 here is CASTMLQGNTEAFF. In nucleotides, the CDR3 is TGTGCCAGCACCATGTTACAGGGTAACACTGAAGCTTTCTTT.

The rearrangement uses TRBV28 and TRBJ2-5, with unresolved D. Trimming cost V 4 bases and J 2 bases, with 14 bases left between them. Germline V CDR1 and CDR2: MDHEN, SYDVKM. The CDR3 length is 15 residues. Here the CDR3 DNA reads TGTGCCAGCAGTTCCCTCAAGAGACCACAAGAGACCCAGTACTTC. Amino acid sequence: CASSSLKRPQETQYF.

The rearrangement uses TRBV9 and TRBJ2-1; D gene uncertain. CDR3 length: 15 amino acids. With 4 bases removed from V and 0 bases from J, the gap between germline ends came to 11 bases. Germline V CDR1 and CDR2: SGDLS, YYNGEE. Here the CDR3 DNA reads TGTGCCAGCAGCCCCCTTGGGTACTCCTACAATGAGCAGTTCTTC. Translating it yields CASSPLGYSYNEQFF.

In this sample, this clone turned up many times. The V and J genes are TRBV7-2 and TRBJ2-5; 9 bases fit TRBD1. The CDR3 has 16 residues. The trim removed 3 bases at V and 2 bases at J, leaving 7 bases unmatched. Germline CDR1 reads SGHTA; CDR2 reads FQGNSA. The CDR3 nucleotides are TGTGCCAGCAGCTTCGGGGGGACAGGGTGGCAAGAGACCCAGTACTTC. Encoded protein: CASSFGGTGWQETQYF.

This chain uses TRBV11-3 with TRBJ2-1; 9 bases are shared with TRBD2. This CDR3 is built from 13 residues. Per the germline V gene, CDR1 is SGHNT and CDR2 is YENEEA. The V segment lost 8 bases and the J segment 12 bases; nucleotides outside the gene matches: 11. The CDR3: CASSLGLASGQFF. The CDR3 nucleotides are TGTGCCAGCTCACTAGGACTAGCGAGCGGGCAGTTCTTC. The whole variable domain, remainder taken from reference TRBV11-3 and TRBJ2-1, is EAGVVQSPRYKIIEKKQPVAFWCNPISGHNTLYWYLQNLGQGPELLIRYENEEAVDDSQLPKDRFSAERLKGVDSTLKIQPAELGDSAVYLCASSLGLASGQFFGPGTRLTVL.

The V and J genes are TRBV6-1 and TRBJ2-5; 10 nucleotides align to TRBD2. There are 14 residues in the CDR3. Unmatched junction bases numbered 4, after V lost 4 bases and J lost 5 bases. The germline gives CDR1 MNHNS, CDR2 SASEGT. The CDR3 DNA reads TGTGCCAGCAGTGGGGGACTAGCGCGGGAGACCCAGTACTTC. This translates into CASSGGLARETQYF.

This chain joins TRBV18 and TRBJ1-1; D ambiguous. This CDR3 region has 15 residues. Germline CDR1 reads KGHSH; CDR2 reads LQKENI. The V and J ends lost 4 bases and 0 bases respectively, with 12 bases between them. The DNA of the CDR3 is TGTGCCAGCTCACTGGTGACGGAGGTGAACACTGAAGCTTTCTTT. It yields the protein CASSLVTEVNTEAFF. The variable domain in full, completed from reference TRBV18 and TRBJ1-1, reads NAGVMQNPRHLVRRRGQEARLRCSPMKGHSHVYWYRQLPEEGLKFMVYLQKENIIDESGMPKERFSAEFPKEGPSILRIQQVVRGDSAAYFCASSLVTEVNTEAFFGQGTRLTVV.

This clone was counted only a few times. This rearrangement joins TRBV28 to TRBJ1-4; 7 bases match TRBD1. Looked up from germline, CDR1 is MDHEN and CDR2 is SYDVKM. V lost 6 bases, J lost 6 bases, and 4 bases stayed unmatched. The CDR3 spans 13 residues. CDR3 amino acids: CASSEQGYEKLFF. The CDR3 nucleotides are TGTGCCAGCAGCGAACAGGGGTATGAAAAACTGTTTTTT.

This clone showed up just once. This sequence joins TRBV7-2 and TRBJ2-7; TRBD1 is a possible D gene (6 bases). Trimming removed 3 bases at V and 2 bases at J, with 11 bases between. CDR1 SGHTA and CDR2 FQGNSA come from the germline V gene. This CDR3 is 14 amino acids long. The CDR3 bases are TGTGCCAGCAGCTTCCAGACAGGCCCCTACGAGCAGTACTTC. Translation gives CASSFQTGPYEQYF.

This chain joins TRBV11-2 and TRBJ1-1; perhaps TRBD1 as D (5 bases). Germline V gene sequence: CDR1 SGHAT, CDR2 FQNNGV. This CDR3 spans 11 amino acids. Trimming shortened V by 4 bases and J by 14 bases, and 14 bases separated the two germline ends. The CDR3 loop is CASSSGPSTFF. For the CDR3, the DNA is TGTGCCAGCAGCTCGGGACCATCAACGTTCTTT.

This clone was detected once. The chain couples TRBV6-4 to TRBJ2-7, with 9 bases lining up with TRBD1. The CDR3 spans 13 residues. Germline CDR1 and CDR2: MRHNA and SNTAGT. Trimming took 10 bases from V and 4 from J; bases not matched to a gene: 8. The CDR3 here is CANRTGDRYEQYF. The DNA for the CDR3 is TGTGCCAACCGGACAGGGGATCGGTACGAGCAGTACTTC.

J is TRBJ1-1 and V is TRBV5-4; the D gene is possibly TRBD1 (6 bases). The V end was cut by 3 bases, the J end by 3 bases, with 12 bases between. The CDR3 totals 14 residues. The V gene's germline CDR1 is SGHNT and CDR2 YYREEE (reference sequence). CDR3 loop: CASSWEGGYTEAFF. CDR3 coding DNA: TGTGCCAGCAGCTGGGAGGGGGGGTACACTGAAGCTTTCTTT.

This clone turned up a few times. V and J are TRBV5-5 and TRBJ2-7; possibly TRBD2 for D (6 bases). Trimming took off 2 bases at V and 3 bases at J, with 18 bases between the two ends. The CDR3 is 16 amino acids. Germline-derived CDR1 and CDR2 are SGHKS and YYEKEE (reference sequence). The CDR3 DNA sequence: TGTGCCAGCAGCTTTGGGGGACTGACTCTTTACTACGAGCAGTACTTC. Amino acids: CASSFGGLTLYYEQYF.

The table lists this clone with a few counts. The CDR3 DNA reads as TGTGCCAGCAGGTGGGGACAGGGTCCCTACGAGCAGTACTTC. Residues: CASRWGQGPYEQYF. The rearrangement joins TRBV27 to TRBJ2-5; 9 nucleotides match TRBD1. The closer fit of TRBJ2-7 to the DNA end suggests the J call may be wrong. Germline assignment: CDR1 MNHEY and CDR2 SMNVEV (reference sequence). The CDR3 sequence is 14 residues long.

This sequence joins TRBV18 and TRBJ1-5; D is possibly TRBD1 (5 bases). The CDR3 sequence is 15 residues long. V shed 2 bases and J shed 7 bases, with 15 bases lying between them. Germline V gene lookup returns CDR1 KGHSH and CDR2 LQKENI. The CDR3 DNA follows: TGTGCCAGCTCACCAGACCCGGGACTCCGCCAGCCCCAGCATTTT. This translates into CASSPDPGLRQPQHF.

The gene calls are TRBV7-3 and TRBJ2-2, with 8 bases matching TRBD2. J lost 0 bases, V lost 5 bases, and 17 bases had no gene match. Germline-derived CDR1 and CDR2 are SGHTA and FQGTGA. This CDR3 has 20 amino acids. CDR3 bases: TGTGCCAGCAGCCCCTATCCCAAACGGGAGGGCCCTACGAACACCGGGGAGCTGTTTTTT. Encoded protein: CASSPYPKREGPTNTGELFF. The complete variable domain, with remaining parts taken from reference TRBV7-3 and TRBJ2-2, reads GAGVSQTPSNKVTEKGKYVELRCDPISGHTALYWYRQSLGQGPEFLIYFQGTGAADDSGLPNDRFFAVRPEGSVSTLKIQRTERGDSAVYLCASSPYPKREGPTNTGELFFGEGSRLTVL.

The gene calls are TRBV10-3 and TRBJ1-2; D call uncertain. The V end was cut by 4 bases, the J end by 8 bases, with 14 bases between. The CDR3 runs to 13 residues. CDR1 is ENHRY and CDR2 is SYGVKD in the germline V gene. CDR3 coding DNA: TGTGCCATCAGTGGAAGGGAGCGGAAAGGCTACACCTTC. This encodes CAISGRERKGYTF.

The chain uses TRBV15 and TRBJ2-7; 9 positions match TRBD1. Losses at the gene ends were 1 base for V and 4 bases for J; bases not matched to a gene: 5. In germline, CDR1 is LNHNV, CDR2 YYDKDF (reference sequence). This CDR3 is 15 amino acids long. The CDR3 loop reads CATSRGGQGKYEQYF. The DNA of the CDR3 is TGTGCCACCAGCAGAGGTGGACAGGGGAAATACGAGCAGTACTTC. Complete variable domain (other parts from reference TRBV15 and TRBJ2-7): DAMVIQNPRYQVTQFGKPVTLSCSQTLNHNVMYWYQQKSSQAPKLLFHYYDKDFNNEADTPDNFQSRRPNTSFCFLDIRSPGLGDTAMYLCATSRGGQGKYEQYFGPGTRLTVT.